This T cell receptor beta chain was recovered during a study of T cells in Graves' hyperthyroidism and ophthalmopathy. Researchers took RNA transcripts and amplified the TCR beta CDR3 regions from them. When the TCR CDR3 underwent first-round RT-PCR, the HTBI primer set was used. MiXCR was run by TCRdb on the multiplex PCR reads, yielding one entry per CDR3 protein. The sample lists around 700,000 distinct CDR3 sequences; roughly 32% were seen once. Germline V CDR1 and CDR2: SEHNR, FQNEAQ (reference sequence). The ends were cut back, 6 bases at V and 7 bases at J, with 12 bases in the middle. The CDR3 spans 12 residues.

Sequenced input: blood. The J gene is TRBJ1-1, the V gene TRBV7-9; D unresolved. The clonotype comes from a woman between 40 and 50 years old with Graves' hyperthyroidism. The CDR3 here is CASSKTLNEAFF. CDR3 in DNA: TGTGCCAGCAGTAAAACCCTGAATGAAGCTTTCTTT.